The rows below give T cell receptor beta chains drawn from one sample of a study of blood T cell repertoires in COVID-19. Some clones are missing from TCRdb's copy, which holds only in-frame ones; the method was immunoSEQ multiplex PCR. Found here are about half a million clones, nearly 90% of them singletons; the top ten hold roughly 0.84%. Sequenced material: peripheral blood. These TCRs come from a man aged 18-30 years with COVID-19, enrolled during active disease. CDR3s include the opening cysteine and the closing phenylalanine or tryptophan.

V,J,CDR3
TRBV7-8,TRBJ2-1,CASSLAEGLDGNEQFF
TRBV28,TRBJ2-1,CASREYSGSSYNEQFF
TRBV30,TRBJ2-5,CAWTTSGSPETQYF
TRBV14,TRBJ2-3,CASSLSVGARSTDTQYF
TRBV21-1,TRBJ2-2,CASSKKRGGSGELFF
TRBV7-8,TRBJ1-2,CASSLPERSGYGYTF
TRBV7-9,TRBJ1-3,CASSLGPRGSGNTIYF
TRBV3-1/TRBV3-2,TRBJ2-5,CASSRLAGEETQYF
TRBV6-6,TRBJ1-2,CASSYSRGGGYTF
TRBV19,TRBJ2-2,CASKAGQENTGELFF
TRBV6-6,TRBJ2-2,CASRSTDLNTGELFF
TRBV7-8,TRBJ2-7,CASSARRGTSYEQYF
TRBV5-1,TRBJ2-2,CASSLLSGSATGELFF
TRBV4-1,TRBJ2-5,CASSQPGQEETQYF
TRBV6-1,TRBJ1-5,CASSEGQTNQPQHF
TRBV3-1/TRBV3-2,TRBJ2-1,CASRTGTGGFNEQFF
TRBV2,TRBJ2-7,CASSFQTISYEQYF
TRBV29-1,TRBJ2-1,CSVAGRANNEQFF
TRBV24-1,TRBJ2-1,CATSDSGLAGYNEQFF
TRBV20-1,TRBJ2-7,CSASGAFEQYF
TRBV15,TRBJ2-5,CATSRVGAGGSETQYF
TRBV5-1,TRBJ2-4,CASSPIQGAAKNIQYF
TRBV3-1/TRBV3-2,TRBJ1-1,CASSPQHRGRNTEAFF
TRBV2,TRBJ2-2,CASHRVLTGELFF
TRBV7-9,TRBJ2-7,CASSTGQGLGEQYF
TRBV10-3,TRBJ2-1,CAISDWGGQFRNEQFF
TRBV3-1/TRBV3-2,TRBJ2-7,CASSQEGGRARQYF
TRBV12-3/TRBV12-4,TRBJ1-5,CASSPGSPPQHF
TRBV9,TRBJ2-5,CASSVGLQETQYF
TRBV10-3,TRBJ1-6,CAISRQGSDSPLHF
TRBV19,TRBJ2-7,CASTQATSGTYEQYF
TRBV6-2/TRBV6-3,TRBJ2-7,CASSPRDSSEQYF
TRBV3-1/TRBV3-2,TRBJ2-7,CASSPRTGDSYEQYF